This T cell receptor beta chain was sequenced in a study of blood T cell repertoires in COVID-19 (dated by TCRdb to the early 2020s). Turning to the overall study: Samples from collaborators originated in the United States, Italy and Spain and spanned both the acute and convalescent phases of COVID-19. The prospective study material was composed of cDNA or gDNA derived from T cells, B-cell-depleted T cells, or PBMCs. The dataset comprised deeply sampled blood TCRbeta repertoires from subjects exposed to, actively infected with, or recovered from COVID-19. The repertoires were released in a freely available public database intended as a resource for research on the immune response to SARS-CoV-2. Samples were obtained from the ongoing ImmuneRACE study (first 160 participants) and from over a thousand subjects provided by 6 global collaborators. A de-identified subject ID, COVID-19 status, age in years and sex were almost always included in the sample metadata. Where available, HLA class I and class II types were obtained from metadata supplied by the sample provider rather than from assay-based typing.

TCRbeta CDR3 regions were amplified from genomic DNA using the immunoSEQ Assay, a bias-controlled multiplex PCR. Per the original workflow: Within the assay, amplification of reference gene primers was used to estimate how many nucleated cells each sample contained. To quantify the absolute abundance of each unique TCRbeta CDR3 rearrangement, sequence reads were collapsed and filtered. For each sample, productive Simpson clonality was calculated as the square root of Simpson's diversity index across productive rearrangements. The source is immuneACCESS, and TCRdb retained only in-frame sequences with V and J called. Part of the clones is not carried over; for the studies checked, unresolved V genes explain less than half of this, and the remainder is unexplained. Clonal size and the V and J genes are those of that table, whereas D and trimming came from the DNA. A total of about 190,000 clones appear in this sample, roughly 89% of them only once. The ten largest clones add up to roughly an eighth of the sample.

For this clone: Its recognized antigen is unknown. Per-base quality was not reported, and no clone a single base away is much larger than it.

One collaborating source in Seattle enrolled patients during active infection and followed them longitudinally through the course of disease. Each collaborating institution followed its own protocols to collect whole blood in K2EDTA tubes. Collaborator samples were shipped for TCRbeta analysis as frozen whole blood, isolated PBMCs, or DNA extracted from either sample type. The CDR3 sequence holds 13 residues, the cysteine and phenylalanine included. Here the CDR3 DNA is all that survives: 39 bases in frame from base 1. CDR1 and CDR2 were assigned from the germline V gene as MNHEY and SVGAGI. Trimming leaves V shorter by 7 bases and J shorter by 7 bases, with the junction holding 7 bases beyond the gene matches. Summary of the overall study and its limitations: Clinical and demographic metadata were provided uncurated, with the amount varying by source and participant.

The source of this sequence is a woman between 65 and 79 years old with COVID-19, enrolled during active disease. Rearrangement joined TRBV6-5 to TRBJ2-7; the central 10 bases match TRBD2. The sample was peripheral blood. For the CDR3, the sequence is CASTPGLAYEQYF. DNA sequence: TGTGCCAGCACCCCGGGACTAGCGTATGAGCAGTACTTC.